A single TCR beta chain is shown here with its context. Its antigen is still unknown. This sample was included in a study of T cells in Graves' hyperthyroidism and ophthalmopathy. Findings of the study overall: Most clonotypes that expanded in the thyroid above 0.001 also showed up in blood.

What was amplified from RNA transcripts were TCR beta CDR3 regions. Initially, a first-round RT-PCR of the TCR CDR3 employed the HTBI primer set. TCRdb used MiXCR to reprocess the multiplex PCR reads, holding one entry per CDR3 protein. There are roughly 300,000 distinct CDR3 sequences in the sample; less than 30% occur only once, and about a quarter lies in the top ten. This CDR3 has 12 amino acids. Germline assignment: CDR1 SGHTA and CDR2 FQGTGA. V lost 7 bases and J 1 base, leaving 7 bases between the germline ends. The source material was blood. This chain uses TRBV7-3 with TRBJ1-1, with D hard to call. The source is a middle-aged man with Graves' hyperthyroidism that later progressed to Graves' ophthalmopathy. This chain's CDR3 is CASMGGNTEAFF. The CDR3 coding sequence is TGTGCCAGCATGGGTGGGAACACTGAAGCTTTCTTT.